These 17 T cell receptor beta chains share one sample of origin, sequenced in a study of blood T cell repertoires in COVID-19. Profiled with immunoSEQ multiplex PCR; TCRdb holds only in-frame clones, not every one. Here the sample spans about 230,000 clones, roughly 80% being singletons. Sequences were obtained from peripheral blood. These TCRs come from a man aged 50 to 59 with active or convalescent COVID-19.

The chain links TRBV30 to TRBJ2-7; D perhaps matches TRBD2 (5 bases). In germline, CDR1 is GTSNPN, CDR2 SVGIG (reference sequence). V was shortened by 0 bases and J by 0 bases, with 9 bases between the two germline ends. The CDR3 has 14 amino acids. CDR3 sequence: CAWSVLGDSYEQYF. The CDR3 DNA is TGTGCCTGGAGTGTACTCGGGGACTCCTACGAGCAGTACTTC.

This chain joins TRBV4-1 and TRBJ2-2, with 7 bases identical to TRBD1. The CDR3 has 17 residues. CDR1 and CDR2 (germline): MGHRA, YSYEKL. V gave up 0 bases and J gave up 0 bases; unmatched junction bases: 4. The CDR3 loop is CASSQDGDSSNTGELFF. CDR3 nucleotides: TGCGCCAGCAGCCAAGATGGGGACAGTTCGAACACCGGGGAGCTGTTTTTT.

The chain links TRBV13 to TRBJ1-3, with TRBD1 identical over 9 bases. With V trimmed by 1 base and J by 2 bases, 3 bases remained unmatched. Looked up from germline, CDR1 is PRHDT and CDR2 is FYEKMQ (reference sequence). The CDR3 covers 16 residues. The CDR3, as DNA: TGTGCCAGCAGCTTAGCTGGACAGGGGACTGGAAACACCATATATTTT. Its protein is CASSLAGQGTGNTIYF.

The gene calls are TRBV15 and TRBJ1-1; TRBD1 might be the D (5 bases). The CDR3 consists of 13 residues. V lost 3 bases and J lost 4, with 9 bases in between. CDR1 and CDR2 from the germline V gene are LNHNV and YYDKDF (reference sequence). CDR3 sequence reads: CATSSFRATEAFF. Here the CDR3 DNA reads TGTGCCACCAGCAGCTTCAGGGCCACTGAAGCTTTCTTT. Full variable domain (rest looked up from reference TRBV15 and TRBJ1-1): DAMVIQNPRYQVTQFGKPVTLSCSQTLNHNVMYWYQQKSSQAPKLLFHYYDKDFNNEADTPDNFQSRRPNTSFCFLDIRSPGLGDTAMYLCATSSFRATEAFFGQGTRLTVV.

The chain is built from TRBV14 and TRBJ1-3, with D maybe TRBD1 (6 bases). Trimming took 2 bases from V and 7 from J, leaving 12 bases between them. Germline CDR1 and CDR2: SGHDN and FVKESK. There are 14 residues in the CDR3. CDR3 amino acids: CASSQNQGSNTIYF. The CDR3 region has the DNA TGTGCCAGCAGCCAAAACCAGGGGAGCAACACCATATATTTT. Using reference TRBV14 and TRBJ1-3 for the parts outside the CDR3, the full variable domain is EAGVTQFPSHSVIEKGQTVTLRCDPISGHDNLYWYRRVMGKEIKFLLHFVKESKQDESGMPNNRFLAERTGGTYSTLKVQPAELEDSGVYFCASSQNQGSNTIYFGEGSWLTVV.

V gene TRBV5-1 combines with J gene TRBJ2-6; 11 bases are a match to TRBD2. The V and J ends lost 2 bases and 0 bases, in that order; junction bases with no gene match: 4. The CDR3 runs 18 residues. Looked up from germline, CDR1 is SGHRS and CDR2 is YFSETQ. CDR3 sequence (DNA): TGCGCCAGCAGCTTACTAGCGGGGGCCAGCTCTGGGGCCAACGTCCTGACTTTC. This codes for CASSLLAGASSGANVLTF.

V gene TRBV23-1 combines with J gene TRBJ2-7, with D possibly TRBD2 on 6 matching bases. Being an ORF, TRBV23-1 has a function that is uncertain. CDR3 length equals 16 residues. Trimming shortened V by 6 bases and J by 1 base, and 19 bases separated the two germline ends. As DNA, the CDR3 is TGCGCCAGCAGAATCGGGACTCCCGAAGGTTCCTACGAGCAGTACTTC. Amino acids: CASRIGTPEGSYEQYF.

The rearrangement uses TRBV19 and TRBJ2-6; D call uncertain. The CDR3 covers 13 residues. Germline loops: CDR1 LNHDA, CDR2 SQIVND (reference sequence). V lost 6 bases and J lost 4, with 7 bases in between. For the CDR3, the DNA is TGTGCCAGTAGCGACGGGGGGGCCAACGTCCTGACTTTC. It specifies CASSDGGANVLTF.

CDR3 amino acids: CAISVDREASYEQYF. The DNA of the CDR3 is TGTGCCATCAGTGTGGACAGGGAGGCCTCCTACGAGCAGTACTTC. The chain couples TRBV10-3 to TRBJ2-7, with 8 bases lining up with TRBD1. The CDR3 spans 15 residues. The trim removed 4 bases at V and 0 bases at J, leaving 5 bases unmatched. Germline CDR1 and CDR2: ENHRY and SYGVKD.

CDR3 sequence reads: CASSLGGAGALGETQYF. The CDR3 DNA reads TGTGCCAGCAGTTTGGGGGGGGCGGGGGCGTTGGGAGAGACCCAGTACTTC. The chain uses TRBV27 and TRBJ2-5; maybe TRBD2 (7 bases). The CDR3 contains 17 residues. Trimming left V 3 bases short and J 4 bases short, with 21 bases between. CDR1 is MNHEY, CDR2 SMNVEV, per germline (reference sequence).

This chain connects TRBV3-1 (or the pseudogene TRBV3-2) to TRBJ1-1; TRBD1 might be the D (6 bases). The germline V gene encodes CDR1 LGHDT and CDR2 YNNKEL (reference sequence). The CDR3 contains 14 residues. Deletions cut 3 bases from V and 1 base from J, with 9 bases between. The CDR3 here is CASSQGHRNTEAFF. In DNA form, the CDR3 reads TGTGCCAGCAGCCAGGGACATCGGAACACTGAAGCTTTCTTT.

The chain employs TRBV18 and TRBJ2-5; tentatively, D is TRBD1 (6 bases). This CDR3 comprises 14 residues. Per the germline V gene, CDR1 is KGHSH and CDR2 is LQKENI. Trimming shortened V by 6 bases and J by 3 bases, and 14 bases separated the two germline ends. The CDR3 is CASSPSSGEETQYF. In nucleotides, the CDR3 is TGTGCCAGCTCCCCATCCTCAGGGGAAGAGACCCAGTACTTC.

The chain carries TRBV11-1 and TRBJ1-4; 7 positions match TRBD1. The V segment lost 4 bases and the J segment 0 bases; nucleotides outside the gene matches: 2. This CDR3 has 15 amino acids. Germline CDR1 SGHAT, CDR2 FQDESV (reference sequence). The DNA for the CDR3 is TGTGCCAGCAGCTCCAGGGGGACAACTAATGAAAAACTGTTTTTT. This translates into CASSSRGTTNEKLFF.

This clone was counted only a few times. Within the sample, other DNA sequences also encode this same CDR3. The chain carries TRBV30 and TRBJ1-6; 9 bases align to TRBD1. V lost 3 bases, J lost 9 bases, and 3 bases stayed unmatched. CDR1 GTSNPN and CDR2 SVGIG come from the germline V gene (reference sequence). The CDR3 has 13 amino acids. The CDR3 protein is CAWSRDRASPLHF. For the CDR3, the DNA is TGTGCCTGGAGCCGGGACAGGGCTTCACCCCTCCACTTT.

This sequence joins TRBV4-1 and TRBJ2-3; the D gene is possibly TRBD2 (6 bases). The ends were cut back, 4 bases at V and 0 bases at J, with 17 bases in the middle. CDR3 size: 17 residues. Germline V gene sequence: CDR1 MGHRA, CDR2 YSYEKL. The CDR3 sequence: CASSPERRAGSTDTQYF. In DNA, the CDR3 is TGCGCCAGCAGCCCCGAGAGACGGGCGGGGAGCACAGATACGCAGTATTTT.

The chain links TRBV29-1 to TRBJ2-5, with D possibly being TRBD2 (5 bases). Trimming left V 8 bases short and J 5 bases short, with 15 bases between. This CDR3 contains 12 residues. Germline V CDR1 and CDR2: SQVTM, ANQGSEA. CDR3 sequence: CSFGLSGETQYF. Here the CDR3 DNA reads TGCAGCTTTGGACTTTCCGGGGAGACCCAGTACTTC.

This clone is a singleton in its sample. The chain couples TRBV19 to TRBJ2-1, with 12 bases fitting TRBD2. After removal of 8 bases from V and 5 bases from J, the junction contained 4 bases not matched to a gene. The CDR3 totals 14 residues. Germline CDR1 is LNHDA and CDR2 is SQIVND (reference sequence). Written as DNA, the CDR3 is TGTGCCAGTCTAGCGGGGGGGAGAAACAATGAGCAGTTCTTC. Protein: CASLAGGRNNEQFF.